The clone carrying this TCR beta chain has just a few counts. The sample is drawn from a study of T cells after yellow fever vaccination. TCRdb recomputed calls from the 5' RACE reads with MiXCR, one row per CDR3 protein. The sample records around 260,000 distinct CDR3 sequences, 5.2% being singletons. V lost 4 bases to trimming and J lost 5 bases; unmatched junction nucleotides: 10. The CDR3 is 16 residues long. The V gene's germline CDR1 is SGHRS and CDR2 YFSETQ. This chain connects TRBV5-1 to TRBJ1-4; 8 bases are a match to TRBD1. Here the sequenced sample was CD4+ T cells sorted from PBMCs, taken on the day of the yellow fever booster vaccination. The receptor's source is a man younger than 35 who received the YFV17D yellow fever vaccine. In nucleotides, the CDR3 is TGCGCCAGCAGCCTAGTCGGACAGGGCGAAAATGAAAAACTGTTTTTT. It translates to CASSLVGQGENEKLFF.